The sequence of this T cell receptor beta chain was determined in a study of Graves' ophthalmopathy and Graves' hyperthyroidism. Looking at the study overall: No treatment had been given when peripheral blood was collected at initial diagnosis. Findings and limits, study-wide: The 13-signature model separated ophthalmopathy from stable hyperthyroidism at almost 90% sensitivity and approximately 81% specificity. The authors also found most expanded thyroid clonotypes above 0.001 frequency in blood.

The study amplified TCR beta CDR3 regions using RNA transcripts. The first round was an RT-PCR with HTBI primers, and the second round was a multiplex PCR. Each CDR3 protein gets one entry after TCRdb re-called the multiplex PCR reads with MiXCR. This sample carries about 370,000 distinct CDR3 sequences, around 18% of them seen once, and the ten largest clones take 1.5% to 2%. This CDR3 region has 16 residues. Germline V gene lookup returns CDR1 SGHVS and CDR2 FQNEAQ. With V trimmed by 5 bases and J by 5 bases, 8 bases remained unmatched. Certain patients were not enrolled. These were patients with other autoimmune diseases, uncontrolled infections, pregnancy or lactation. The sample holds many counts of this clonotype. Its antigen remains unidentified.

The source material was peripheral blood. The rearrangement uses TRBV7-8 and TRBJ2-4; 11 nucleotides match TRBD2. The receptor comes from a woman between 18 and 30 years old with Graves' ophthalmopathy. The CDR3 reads CASSPLAGGPENIQYF. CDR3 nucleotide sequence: TGTGCCAGCAGCCCTTTAGCGGGAGGGCCAGAAAACATTCAGTACTTC.